A single T cell receptor beta chain is shown here with its context. Its target is unknown. This entry is derived from a study of lymphopenia after photon versus proton radiotherapy. The study's findings and limits: Authors raise, but do not show, better survival with proton therapy. Proton therapy kept repertoires fairly stable, unlike photons, which gained effector/memory cells. After lymphocyte nadir, photon-treated repertoires showed oligoclonal expansion, especially CD8+ Temra. A bigger post-nadir fall in TCR diversity correlated inversely with survival time in deceased patients.

Germline V lookup: CDR1 KGHSH, CDR2 LQKENI. The V end was cut by 0 bases, the J end by 0 bases, with 12 bases between. There are 16 residues in the CDR3. Generated by immunoSEQ multiplex PCR, the TCRdb table keeps only in-frame clones and is missing some. The sample holds approximately 65,000 clones, about nine tenths seen once. The chain combines TRBV18 with TRBJ2-7, with no clear D. The clonotype was recovered from a man older than 75 with esophageal cancer. This sample comprised peripheral blood, obtained from a patient treated with proton-based radiotherapy. CDR3 sequence (DNA): TGTGCCAGCTCACCACCATCGCCGTTACCCTCCTACGAGCAGTACTTC. It encodes CASSPPSPLPSYEQYF.